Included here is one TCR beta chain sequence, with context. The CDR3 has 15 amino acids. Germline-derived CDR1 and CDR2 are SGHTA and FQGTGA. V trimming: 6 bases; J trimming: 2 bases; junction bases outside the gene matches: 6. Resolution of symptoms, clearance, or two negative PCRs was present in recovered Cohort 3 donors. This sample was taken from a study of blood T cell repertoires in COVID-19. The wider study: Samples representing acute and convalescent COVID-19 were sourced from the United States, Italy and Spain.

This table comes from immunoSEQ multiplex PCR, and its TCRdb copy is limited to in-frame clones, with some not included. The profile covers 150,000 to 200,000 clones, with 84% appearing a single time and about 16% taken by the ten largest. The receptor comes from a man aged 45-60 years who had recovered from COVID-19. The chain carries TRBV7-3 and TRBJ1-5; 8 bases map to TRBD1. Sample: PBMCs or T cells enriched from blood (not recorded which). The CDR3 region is CASSPTGGGNQPQHF. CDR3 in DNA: TGTGCCAGCAGTCCCACAGGGGGTGGCAATCAGCCCCAGCATTTT.